This TCR beta chain came from a study of type 1 regulatory T cells. Study-wide background: An in vitro protocol generated T-allo10, a Tr1-enriched, alloantigen-specific CD4 T cell product.

V shed 9 bases and J shed 0 bases, with 12 bases lying between them. Germline V gene sequence: CDR1 LNHDA, CDR2 SQIVND (reference sequence). The CDR3 contains 13 residues. This clonotype was observed a handful of times. Its antigen is unidentified. Points from the study as a whole: Tr1 cells had a more restricted TCR repertoire than non-Tr1 cells.

TCRdb re-called the reads through MiXCR, storing one row per CDR3 protein. The repertoire includes over 55,000 distinct CDR3 sequences, around 49% of them detected once, and more than 2% sits in the top ten. The TCR sequence derives from a human donor in good health. The gene calls are TRBV19 and TRBJ2-7, with D possibly being TRBD1 (6 bases). The sample comprised cultured non-Tr1 T cells, either the whole culture or a sorted T cell fraction (not recorded which). The CDR3 region is CASESRGSYEQYF. DNA for the CDR3: TGTGCCAGCGAAAGCAGGGGCTCCTACGAGCAGTACTTC.